This T cell receptor (beta chain) was sequenced during a study of blood T cell repertoires in COVID-19. The wider study: Acute and convalescent COVID-19 samples came from the United States, Italy and Spain.

The CDR3 has 13 residues. In germline, CDR1 is SGDLS, CDR2 YYNGEE. The V gene lost 7 bases and the J gene lost 8 bases, with 15 bases spanning the gap. Using immunoSEQ multiplex PCR, the repertoire was profiled, and TCRdb retains in-frame clones only, with some absent. There are about 33,000 clones in the sample; about 81% occur only once, and under 45% lies in the top ten. Sequenced input: peripheral blood. The sequence derives from an elderly man with acute or convalescent COVID-19. The chain carries TRBV9 and TRBJ1-4; no firm D call. Here the CDR3 reads CASSEGPREKLFF. In DNA, the CDR3 is TGTGCCAGCTCGGAGGGCCCCCGGGAAAAACTGTTTTTT.